This TCR beta chain was identified during a study of cytotoxic CD8 clonotypes in ibrutinib-treated CLL. The CDR3 is made up of 13 amino acids. Trimming removed 6 bases at V and 9 bases at J, with 14 bases between. CDR1 is MDHEN and CDR2 is SYDVKM in the germline V gene. Measured with immunoSEQ multiplex PCR; TCRdb has only the in-frame clones, and not every one. This table has hundreds of thousands of clones, under 75% appearing once. The sample here was PBMCs, taken after 24 months of ibrutinib treatment. This clonotype was obtained from a human donor with chronic lymphocytic leukemia. The rearrangement links TRBV28 to TRBJ1-4; D ambiguous. The CDR3 DNA reads as TGTGCCAGCAGCCTCTGGACCGATCAAAAACTGTTTTTT. Its translation is CASSLWTDQKLFF.